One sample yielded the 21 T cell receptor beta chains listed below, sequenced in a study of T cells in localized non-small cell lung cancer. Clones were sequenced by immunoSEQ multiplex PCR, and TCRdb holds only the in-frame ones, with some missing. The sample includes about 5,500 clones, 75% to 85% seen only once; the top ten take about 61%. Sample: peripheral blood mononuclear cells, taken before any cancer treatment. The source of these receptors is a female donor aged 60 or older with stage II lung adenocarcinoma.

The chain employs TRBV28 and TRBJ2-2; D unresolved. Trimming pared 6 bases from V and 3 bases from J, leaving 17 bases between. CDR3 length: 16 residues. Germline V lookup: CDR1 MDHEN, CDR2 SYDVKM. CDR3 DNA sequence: TGTGCCAGCAGCCGCTTCAGGTTGTCTGACACCGGGGAGCTGTTTTTT. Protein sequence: CASSRFRLSDTGELFF.

CDR3 DNA sequence: TGTGCCAGCAGTGACGCGGAGCCCTACGAGCAGTACTTC. Translation gives CASSDAEPYEQYF. The gene calls are TRBV2 and TRBJ2-7; no firm D call. In germline, CDR1 is SNHLY, CDR2 FYNNEI. Trimming removed 3 bases from V and 2 bases from J, with 8 bases in between. The CDR3 covers 13 residues.

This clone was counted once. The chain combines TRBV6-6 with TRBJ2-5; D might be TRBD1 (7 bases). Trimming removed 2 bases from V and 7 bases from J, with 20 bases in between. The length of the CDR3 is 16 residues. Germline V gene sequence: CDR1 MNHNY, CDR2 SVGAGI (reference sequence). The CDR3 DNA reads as TGTGCCAGCAGTTACGTCCGACAGGGAGGAAAAGTGACCCAGTACTTC. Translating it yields CASSYVRQGGKVTQYF.

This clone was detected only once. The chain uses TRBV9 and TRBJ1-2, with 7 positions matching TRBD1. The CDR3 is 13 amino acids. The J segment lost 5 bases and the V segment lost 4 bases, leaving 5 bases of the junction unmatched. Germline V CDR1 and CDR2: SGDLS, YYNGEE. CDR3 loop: CASSLGQNYGYTF. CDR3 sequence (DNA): TGTGCCAGCAGCTTGGGACAGAATTATGGCTACACCTTC.

This chain's CDR3 is CASSQGVGGYTF. The CDR3 DNA follows: TGCGCCAGCAGCCAGGGGGTCGGTGGCTACACCTTC. The V gene is TRBV5-1, the J gene TRBJ1-2; 7 positions match TRBD1. The CDR3 is 12 amino acids. The germline gives CDR1 SGHRS, CDR2 YFSETQ. Losses at the gene ends were 4 bases for V and 7 bases for J; bases not matched to a gene: 4.

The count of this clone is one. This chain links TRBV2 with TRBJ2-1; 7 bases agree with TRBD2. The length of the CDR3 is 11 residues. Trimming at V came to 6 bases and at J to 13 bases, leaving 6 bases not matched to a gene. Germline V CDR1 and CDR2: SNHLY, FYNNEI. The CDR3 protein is CASSSSGSQFF. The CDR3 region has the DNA TGTGCCAGCAGCTCTAGCGGATCCCAGTTCTTC.

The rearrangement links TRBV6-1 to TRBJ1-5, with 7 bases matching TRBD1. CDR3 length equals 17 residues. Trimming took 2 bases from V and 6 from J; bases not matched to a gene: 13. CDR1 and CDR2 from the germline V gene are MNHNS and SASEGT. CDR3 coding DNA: TGTGCCAGCAGTGAATCCAGAGACAGGGTTAACTCTCAGCCCCAGCATTTT. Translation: CASSESRDRVNSQPQHF.

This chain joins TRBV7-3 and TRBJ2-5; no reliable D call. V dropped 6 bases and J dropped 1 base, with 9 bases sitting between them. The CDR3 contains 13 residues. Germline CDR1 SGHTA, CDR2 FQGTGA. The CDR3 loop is CASSSTVQETQYF. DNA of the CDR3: TGTGCCAGCAGTTCAACAGTCCAAGAGACCCAGTACTTC.

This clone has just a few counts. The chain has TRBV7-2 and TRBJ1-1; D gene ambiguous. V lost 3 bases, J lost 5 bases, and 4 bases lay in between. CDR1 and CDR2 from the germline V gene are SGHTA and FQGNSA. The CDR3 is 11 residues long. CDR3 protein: CASSLLTEAFF. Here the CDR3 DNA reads TGTGCCAGCAGCTTGTTGACTGAAGCTTTCTTT.

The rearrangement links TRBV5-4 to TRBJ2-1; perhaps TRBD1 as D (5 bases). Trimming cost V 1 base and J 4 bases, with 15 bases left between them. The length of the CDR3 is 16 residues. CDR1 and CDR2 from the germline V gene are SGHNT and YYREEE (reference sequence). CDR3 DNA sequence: TGTGCCAGCAGCTTGACAGGTGGGGCCTCATACAATGAGCAGTTCTTC. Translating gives CASSLTGGASYNEQFF.

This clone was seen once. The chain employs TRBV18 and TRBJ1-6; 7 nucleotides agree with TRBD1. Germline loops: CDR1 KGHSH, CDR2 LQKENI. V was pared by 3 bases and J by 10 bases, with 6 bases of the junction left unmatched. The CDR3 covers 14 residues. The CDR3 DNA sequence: TGTGCCAGCTCACCTTCAGGGGGAGGATCACCCCTCCACTTT. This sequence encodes CASSPSGGGSPLHF.

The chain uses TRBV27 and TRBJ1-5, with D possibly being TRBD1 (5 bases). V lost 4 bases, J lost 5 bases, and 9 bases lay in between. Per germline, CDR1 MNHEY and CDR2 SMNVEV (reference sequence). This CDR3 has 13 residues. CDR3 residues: CASSSGDYQPQHF. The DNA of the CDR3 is TGTGCCAGCAGTTCCGGGGACTATCAGCCCCAGCATTTT.

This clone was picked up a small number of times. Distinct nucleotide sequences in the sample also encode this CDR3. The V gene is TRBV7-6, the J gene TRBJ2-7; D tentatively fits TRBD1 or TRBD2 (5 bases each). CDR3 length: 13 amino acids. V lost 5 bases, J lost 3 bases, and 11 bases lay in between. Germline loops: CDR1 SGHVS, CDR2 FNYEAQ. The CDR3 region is CASSLGPNYEQYV. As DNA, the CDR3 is TGTGCCAGCAGCCTGGGACCGAACTACGAGCAGTACGTC.

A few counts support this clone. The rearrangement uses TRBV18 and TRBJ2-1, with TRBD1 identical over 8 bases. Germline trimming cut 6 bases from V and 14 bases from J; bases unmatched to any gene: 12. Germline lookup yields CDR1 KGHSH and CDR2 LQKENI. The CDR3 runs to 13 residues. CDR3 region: CASSPDTKTGEFF. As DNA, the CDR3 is TGTGCCAGCTCCCCTGATACTAAGACAGGGGAGTTCTTC.

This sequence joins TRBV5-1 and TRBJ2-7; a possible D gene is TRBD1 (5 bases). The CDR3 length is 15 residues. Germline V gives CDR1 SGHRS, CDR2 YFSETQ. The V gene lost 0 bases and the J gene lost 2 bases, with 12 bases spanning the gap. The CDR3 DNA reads TGCGCCAGCAGCTTGGGACAGCCTGGAGCCTACGAGCAGTACGTC. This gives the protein CASSLGQPGAYEQYV.

In DNA, the CDR3 is TGTGCCAGCAGTGGGCAGGGGGCCTACTCAAGCTCTGGAAACACCATATATTTT. Its protein product is CASSGQGAYSSSGNTIYF. V is TRBV6-1 and J is TRBJ1-3, with 8 bases identical to TRBD1. Trimming removed 4 bases from V and 0 bases from J; junction bases left unmatched: 11. Germline V lookup: CDR1 MNHNS, CDR2 SASEGT. The CDR3 has 18 residues.

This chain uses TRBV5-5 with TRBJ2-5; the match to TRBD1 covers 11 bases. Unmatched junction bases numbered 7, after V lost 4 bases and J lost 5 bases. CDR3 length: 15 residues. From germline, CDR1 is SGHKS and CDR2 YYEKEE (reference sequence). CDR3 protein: CASSLQWDRGETQYF. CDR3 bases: TGTGCCAGCAGCCTACAATGGGACAGGGGGGAGACCCAGTACTTC.

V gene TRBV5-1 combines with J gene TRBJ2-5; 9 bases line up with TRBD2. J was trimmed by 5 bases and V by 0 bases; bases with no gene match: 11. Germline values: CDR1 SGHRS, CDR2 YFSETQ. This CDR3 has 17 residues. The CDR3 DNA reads TGCGCCAGCAGCTTGGTCGCGGGTAGCGGGAGCCACGAGACCCAGTACTTC. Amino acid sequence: CASSLVAGSGSHETQYF. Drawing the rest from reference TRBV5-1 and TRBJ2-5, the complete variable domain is KAGVTQTPRYLIKTRGQQVTLSCSPISGHRSVSWYQQTPGQGLQFLFEYFSETQRNKGNFPGRFSGRQFSNSRSEMNVSTLELGDSALYLCASSLVAGSGSHETQYFGPGTRLLVL.

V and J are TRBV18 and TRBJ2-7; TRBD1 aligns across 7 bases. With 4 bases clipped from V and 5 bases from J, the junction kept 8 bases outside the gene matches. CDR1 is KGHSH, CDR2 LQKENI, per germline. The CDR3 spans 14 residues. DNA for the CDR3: TGTGCCAGCTCACAACAGGGGAAGGGGCACGAGCAGTACGTC. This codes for CASSQQGKGHEQYV.

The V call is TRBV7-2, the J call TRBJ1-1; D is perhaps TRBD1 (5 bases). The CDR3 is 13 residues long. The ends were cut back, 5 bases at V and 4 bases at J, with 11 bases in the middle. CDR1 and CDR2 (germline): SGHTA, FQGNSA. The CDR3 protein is CASSPQEGTEAFF. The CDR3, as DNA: TGTGCCAGCAGCCCACAGGAAGGCACTGAAGCTTTCTTT.

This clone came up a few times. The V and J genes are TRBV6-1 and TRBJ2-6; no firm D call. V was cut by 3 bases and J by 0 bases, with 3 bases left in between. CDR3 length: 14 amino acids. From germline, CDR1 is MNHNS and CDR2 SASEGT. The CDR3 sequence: CASSDLSGANVLTF. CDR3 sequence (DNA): TGTGCCAGCAGTGACCTCTCTGGGGCCAACGTCCTGACTTTC.